The source of this T cell receptor (beta chain) is a study of blood T cell repertoires in COVID-19. About the research overall: Researchers got acute and convalescent COVID-19 samples from the United States, Italy and Spain. Sample material is recorded as cDNA or gDNA derived from T cells, B-cell-depleted T cells, or PBMCs.

One Seattle source followed patients from active infection through their disease course. This clone was recorded only once. Per the original methods: From reference gene primer amplification, estimates of nucleated cell counts were derived. Sequencing used immunoSEQ multiplex PCR; TCRdb keeps in-frame clones, though not all of them. V and J calls and clone size come straight from that table; D and trimming were deduced from the DNA. The sample has roughly 200,000 clones, 82% seen once. This CDR3 region has 15 residues. Germline values: CDR1 LGHDT, CDR2 YNNKEL (reference sequence). Losses at the gene ends were 5 bases for V and 3 bases for J; bases not matched to a gene: 2.

The sequence derives from a woman between 55 and 75 years old with COVID-19, enrolled during active disease. The rearrangement uses TRBV3-1 (or the pseudogene TRBV3-2) and TRBJ2-1; 12 bases are shared with TRBD2. Sequenced: peripheral blood. In DNA form, the CDR3 reads TGTGCCAGCAGCGCGACTAGCGGGAGCTACAATGAGCAGTTCTTC. It codes for CASSATSGSYNEQFF.